The sequence of this T cell receptor beta chain was determined in a study of blood T cell repertoires in COVID-19. Study-wide background: Collection of acute and convalescent COVID-19 samples took place in the United States, Italy and Spain. T cells, B-cell-depleted T cells, or PBMCs provided the cDNA or gDNA that served as material.

The CDR3 sequence is 17 residues long. With V trimmed by 3 bases and J by 5 bases, 13 bases remained unmatched. Germline CDR1 is LGHNA and CDR2 is YNFKEQ. Assay used: immunoSEQ multiplex PCR; TCRdb lists only in-frame clones, some missing. The repertoire includes some 77,000 clones, around 85% of them detected once, and approximately 8% sits in the top ten. Specimen: peripheral blood. This receptor was obtained from a man between 25 and 39 years old with acute or convalescent COVID-19. The chain uses TRBV4-2 and TRBJ2-1; 7 bases are shared with TRBD2. The DNA for the CDR3 is TGTGCCAGCAGCCAGGGTGGAGGGAGGGCCGGGAACAATGAGCAGTTCTTC. Translated: CASSQGGGRAGNNEQFF.